This T cell receptor (beta chain) comes out of a study of molecular identifiers for immune sequencing clone quantification. Trimming at V came to 5 bases and at J to 3 bases, leaving 9 bases not matched to a gene. The CDR3 loop spans 16 amino acids. Germline assignment: CDR1 SGHAT and CDR2 FQNNGV. MiXCR, run by TCRdb on the PCR reads, gives a single entry per CDR3 protein. The table records about 320,000 distinct CDR3 sequences, over 20% of them present only once. This chain uses TRBV11-2 with TRBJ2-7; 11 positions agree with TRBD1. Sequenced sample: naive CD8+ T cells from blood, with Jurkat cell RNA spiked in. The subset is: FACS-sorted CD8+CD4-CCR7+CD45RA+ naive T cells. This clonotype was sampled from a human donor in good health. Some libraries in this study had Jurkat cell RNA spiked in. The CDR3, as DNA: TGTGCCAGCAGCGGACATAGCGGGACAGGGGGCTACGAGCAGTACTTC. This translates into CASSGHSGTGGYEQYF.